One and the same sample provided the 4 T cell receptor beta chains below, sequenced in a study of shared clonotypes between healthy human individuals. The table came from immunoSEQ multiplex PCR; TCRdb's copy has only in-frame clones and leaves some out. The sample lists over a million clones; approximately 80% were seen once. Sequenced input: memory CD4+ T cells from PBMCs. Subset specified: CD45RA-negative fraction. The origin of the receptors is a man between 18 and 35 years old in good health. Some clones in this sample may be carry-over from other donors' samples.

This clone appeared once. V and J are TRBV5-4 and TRBJ2-7; 10 bases are shared with TRBD1. Germline-derived CDR1 and CDR2 are SGHNT and YYREEE (reference sequence). The CDR3 loop spans 18 amino acids. Unmatched junction bases numbered 18, after V lost 4 bases and J lost 5 bases. DNA for the CDR3: TGTGCCAGCAGCGCCCCTACGGCGGGACAGGGGTTTCTCCACGAGCAGTACTTC. This encodes CASSAPTAGQGFLHEQYF.

V gene TRBV5-4 combines with J gene TRBJ2-7; D gene unclear. V lost 3 bases to trimming and J lost 0 bases, with 10 bases between them. The CDR3 has 14 residues. In germline, CDR1 is SGHNT, CDR2 YYREEE (reference sequence). The CDR3 DNA reads as TGTGCCAGCAGCTCCCCGTCAGACTCCTACGAGCAGTACTTC. This codes for CASSSPSDSYEQYF. The full variable domain, rest sourced from reference TRBV5-4 and TRBJ2-7, is ETGVTQSPTHLIKTRGQQVTLRCSSQSGHNTVSWYQQALGQGPQFIFQYYREEENGRGNFPPRFSGLQFPNYSSELNVNALELDDSALYLCASSSPSDSYEQYFGPGTRLTVT.

This chain links TRBV6-5 with TRBJ1-2, with D perhaps TRBD1 (6 bases). The CDR3 loop spans 13 amino acids. Germline V gene lookup returns CDR1 MNHEY and CDR2 SVGAGI. The V gene lost 6 bases and the J gene lost 8 bases, with 16 bases spanning the gap. The CDR3 sequence: CASSSSGAGGYTF. CDR3 nucleotides: TGTGCCAGCAGCTCGTCAGGGGCGGGAGGCTACACCTTC.

In this sample, this clone turned up a few times. The chain uses TRBV5-4 and TRBJ2-1; perhaps TRBD2 as D (5 bases). Trimming left V 5 bases short and J 3 bases short, with 18 bases between. The CDR3 contains 16 residues. Per germline, CDR1 SGHNT and CDR2 YYREEE (reference sequence). In nucleotides, the CDR3 is TGTGCCAGCAGTCGGCCGGACGGCGGGCTCTACAATGAGCAGTTCTTC. Its protein is CASSRPDGGLYNEQFF.